This passage covers 20 T cell receptor beta chains from one sample sequenced in a study of blood T cell repertoires in COVID-19. TCRdb keeps only in-frame clones here, not all; method: immunoSEQ multiplex PCR. The data contain about 100,000 clones, around 88% of them singletons. Sequencing was carried out using peripheral blood. The source of these receptors is a human donor in a cohort sampled during active COVID-19.

A word on this clone: Here the CDR3 omits its conserved ending phenylalanine or tryptophan, so a read error is the likely source. No DNA is shown, since the ends of the CDR3 on it are uncertain; the CDR3 is the one TCRdb lists. The chain joins TRBV20-1 to TRBJ1-1; TRBD1 is the table's D call, not checked against the DNA. The germline V gene has CDR1 DFQATT and CDR2 SNEGSKA (reference sequence). The CDR3 is 11 residues long, counting both termini. The chain's CDR3 is CSASMGQGSSI.

V is TRBV25-1 and J is TRBJ2-3; 8 bases agree with TRBD2. V was clipped by 6 bases and J by 4 bases; unmatched bases: 9. Germline CDR1 MGHDK, CDR2 SYGVNS. The CDR3 loop spans 15 amino acids. DNA of the CDR3: TGTGCCAGCAGCGGGGGTACGGGGGGGGCAGATACGCAGTATTTT. Translated: CASSGGTGGADTQYF. Together with reference TRBV25-1 and TRBJ2-3, the CDR3 gives the full variable domain: EADIYQTPRYLVIGTGKKITLECSQTMGHDKMYWYQQDPGMELHLIHYSYGVNSTEKGDLSSESTVSRIRTEHFPLTLESARPSHTSQYLCASSGGTGGADTQYFGPGTRLTVL.

The V call is TRBV7-3, the J call TRBJ2-1, with 16 bases that match TRBD2. Trimming cost V 9 bases and J 6 bases; bases outside gene matches: 5. Germline V gene lookup returns CDR1 SGHTA and CDR2 FQGTGA. CDR3 length: 15 amino acids. CDR3 bases: TGTGCCAGTCGTGGGACTAGCGGGAGGGTCAATGAGCAGTTCTTC. It is translated as CASRGTSGRVNEQFF.

V and J are TRBV7-9 and TRBJ2-3, with 10 nucleotides matching TRBD2. This CDR3 is 18 amino acids long. V was clipped by 4 bases and J by 4 bases; unmatched bases: 14. Germline-derived CDR1 and CDR2 are SEHNR and FQNEAQ (reference sequence). The CDR3 region is CASSSRGGLAGGPDTQYF. CDR3 DNA sequence: TGTGCCAGCAGCTCCCGTGGGGGTTTAGCGGGAGGACCAGATACGCAGTATTTT.

The chain employs TRBV11-3 and TRBJ2-7; 8 nucleotides align to TRBD1. The germline V gene encodes CDR1 SGHNT and CDR2 YENEEA. The CDR3 covers 14 residues. Trimming removed 5 bases from V and 3 bases from J; junction bases left unmatched: 6. This CDR3 reads CASSPGQGGYEQYF. CDR3 DNA: TGTGCCAGCAGCCCAGGACAGGGAGGCTACGAGCAGTACTTC.

CDR3 in amino acids: CASSPSDGGFRANEQYF. The CDR3 nucleotides are TGTGCCAGCAGCCCTTCCGACGGGGGATTCAGGGCGAACGAGCAGTACTTC. The chain combines TRBV7-9 with TRBJ2-7, with D possibly TRBD2 on 6 matching bases. The CDR3 covers 17 residues. V was trimmed by 5 bases and J by 5 bases, leaving 25 bases between them. CDR1 is SEHNR and CDR2 is FQNEAQ in the germline V gene (reference sequence).

In this sample, this clone turned up once. CDR3 loop: CAIKTSGSIDTQYF. DNA for the CDR3: TGTGCCATCAAAACTAGCGGGAGTATAGATACGCAGTATTTT. The chain employs TRBV10-3 and TRBJ2-3; 11 bases agree with TRBD2. Germline V gene lookup returns CDR1 ENHRY and CDR2 SYGVKD. The CDR3 is 14 residues long. Trimming removed 7 bases from V and 5 bases from J; junction bases left unmatched: 5.

About this clone itself: The junction does not match germline at one end; this may be a read error. The chain combines TRBV9 with TRBJ1-2, with 8 bases identical to TRBD1. The CDR3 extends over 14 amino acids. The germline gives CDR1 SGDLS, CDR2 YYNGEE. The DNA of the CDR3 is TGTGCCCGCAGCGGGGGGCAGGGGGCACGAGGCTACACCTTC. Protein sequence: CARSGGQGARGYTF.

The J gene is TRBJ1-6, the V gene TRBV28; D is uncertain. From germline, CDR1 is MDHEN and CDR2 SYDVKM. The length of the CDR3 is 14 residues. The V gene lost 3 bases and the J gene lost 6 bases, with 9 bases spanning the gap. The CDR3 here is CASSFHRLNSPLHF. The CDR3 region has the DNA TGTGCCAGCAGTTTCCACCGACTTAATTCACCCCTCCACTTT.

The chain links TRBV5-1 to TRBJ1-1; the D gene is possibly TRBD1 (6 bases). CDR3 length: 14 amino acids. The germline V gene encodes CDR1 SGHRS and CDR2 YFSETQ. Trimming removed 2 bases from V and 1 base from J, with 9 bases in between. This chain's CDR3 is CASSFGQTNTEAFF. CDR3 nucleotides: TGCGCCAGCAGCTTCGGACAGACGAACACTGAAGCTTTCTTT.

The J gene is TRBJ2-1, the V gene TRBV6-6; 12 positions match TRBD1. With 10 bases clipped from V and 7 bases from J, the junction kept 8 bases outside the gene matches. Germline loops: CDR1 MNHNY, CDR2 SVGAGI (reference sequence). This CDR3 spans 14 amino acids. The CDR3 nucleotides are TGTGCCACCCAACGGGACAGGGGGCTAAATGAGCAGTTCTTC. It yields the protein CATQRDRGLNEQFF.

The chain is built from TRBV5-1 and TRBJ2-3, with D possibly TRBD2 on 5 matching bases. Looked up from germline, CDR1 is SGHRS and CDR2 is YFSETQ. The CDR3 has 16 amino acids. V gave up 0 bases and J gave up 0 bases, with 11 bases separating them. CDR3 nucleotide sequence: TGCGCCAGCAGCTTGGGAGGGCTTCTTAGCACAGATACGCAGTATTTT. Translation gives CASSLGGLLSTDTQYF.

CDR3 loop: CASLPFSGNYNSPLHF. The CDR3 nucleotides are TGTGCCAGCCTACCCTTCTCAGGGAACTATAATTCACCCCTCCACTTT. The chain recombines TRBV2 with TRBJ1-6; D may be TRBD1 (5 bases). Germline V gene data show CDR1 as SNHLY and CDR2 as FYNNEI. There are 16 residues in the CDR3. V was trimmed by 8 bases and J by 3 bases, leaving 17 bases between them.

This chain joins TRBV5-3 and TRBJ2-7, with D possibly TRBD1 on 5 matching bases. TRBV5-3 is an ORF, and what it does is uncertain. V lost 9 bases and J 5 bases, leaving 15 bases between the germline ends. The CDR3 runs 12 residues. The DNA of the CDR3 is TGTGCCAAAGGGGCCTATGGGGACGAGCAGTACTTC. Protein sequence: CAKGAYGDEQYF.

The chain links TRBV18 to TRBJ1-1, with D perhaps matching TRBD1 (5 bases). The CDR3 covers 15 residues. Germline V gene sequence: CDR1 KGHSH, CDR2 LQKENI. V lost 3 bases, J lost 1 base, and 12 bases lay in between. CDR3 sequence: CASSPEQGRNTEAFF. The CDR3 DNA sequence: TGTGCCAGCTCACCGGAGCAGGGAAGGAACACTGAAGCTTTCTTT. The whole variable domain, filled in from reference TRBV18 and TRBJ1-1, reads NAGVMQNPRHLVRRRGQEARLRCSPMKGHSHVYWYRQLPEEGLKFMVYLQKENIIDESGMPKERFSAEFPKEGPSILRIQQVVRGDSAAYFCASSPEQGRNTEAFFGQGTRLTVV.

This chain uses TRBV19 with TRBJ1-5; 10 bases agree with TRBD1. The CDR3 covers 15 residues. The germline gives CDR1 LNHDA, CDR2 SQIVND (reference sequence). V shed 5 bases, J shed 1 base, and the junction held 2 bases outside the gene matches. The CDR3 loop is CASSQGQGSNQPQHF. The CDR3 DNA reads as TGTGCCAGTAGTCAGGGACAGGGGAGCAATCAGCCCCAGCATTTT.

The V gene is TRBV19, the J gene TRBJ2-7; 10 bases align to TRBD2. The CDR3 has 13 amino acids. Germline CDR1 is LNHDA and CDR2 is SQIVND (reference sequence). The J segment lost 6 bases and the V segment lost 4 bases, leaving 3 bases of the junction unmatched. This CDR3 is CASSTSGSREQYF. As DNA, the CDR3 is TGTGCCAGTAGTACTAGCGGGAGCCGCGAGCAGTACTTC.

The chain couples TRBV6-5 to TRBJ2-6; D is unresolved. CDR1 is MNHEY, CDR2 SVGAGI, per germline. V dropped 0 bases and J dropped 0 bases, with 3 bases sitting between them. The CDR3 runs to 15 residues. In nucleotides, the CDR3 is TGTGCCAGCAGTTACTCCTTCTCTGGGGCCAACGTCCTGACTTTC. Its translation is CASSYSFSGANVLTF.

The V call is TRBV9, the J call TRBJ2-1, with 8 positions matching TRBD2. Germline lookup yields CDR1 SGDLS and CDR2 YYNGEE. The CDR3 extends over 13 amino acids. The V and J ends lost 9 bases and 6 bases, in that order; junction bases with no gene match: 8. This chain's CDR3 is CATSSGMANEQFF. For the CDR3, the DNA is TGTGCCACCAGTAGCGGGATGGCCAATGAGCAGTTCTTC.

The V and J genes are TRBV19 and TRBJ2-1; maybe TRBD2 (6 bases). Germline V CDR1 and CDR2: LNHDA, SQIVND (reference sequence). Deletions cut 9 bases from V and 2 bases from J, with 17 bases between. The CDR3 has 15 amino acids. The CDR3: CASGKDGGTYNEQFF. The CDR3 coding sequence is TGTGCCAGCGGGAAGGATGGGGGGACCTACAATGAGCAGTTCTTC.